This is a list of T cell receptor beta chains from one sample in a study of blood T cell repertoires in COVID-19. Clones were sequenced by immunoSEQ multiplex PCR, and TCRdb holds only the in-frame ones, with some missing. This sample has 150,000 or so clones; over 90% occur once, and the top ten carry just under 2%. The sequenced sample consisted of peripheral blood. These receptors were obtained from a woman aged 55-69 years with COVID-19, enrolled during active disease. CDR3s include the opening cysteine and the closing phenylalanine or tryptophan. Fields, in order: V gene, J gene, CDR3 protein.

v_call: TRBV15; j_call: TRBJ2-3; cdr3_aa: CATSTLAGATDTQYF
v_call: TRBV19; j_call: TRBJ1-4; cdr3_aa: CASSIVAGREKLFF
v_call: TRBV11-2; j_call: TRBJ1-1; cdr3_aa: CASSLDLLNTEAFF
v_call: TRBV6-5; j_call: TRBJ1-1; cdr3_aa: CASSLDSHNTEAFF
v_call: TRBV6-5; j_call: TRBJ1-1; cdr3_aa: CASSYSRVLMNTEAFF
v_call: TRBV29-1; j_call: TRBJ2-5; cdr3_aa: CSASTANQGETQYF
v_call: TRBV5-1; j_call: TRBJ1-2; cdr3_aa: CASSFAQGTADGYTF
v_call: TRBV6-4; j_call: TRBJ2-7; cdr3_aa: CASPQSQHLYEQYF
v_call: TRBV27; j_call: TRBJ1-3; cdr3_aa: CASSEGQGGNTIYF
v_call: TRBV2; j_call: TRBJ1-4; cdr3_aa: CATRTSQSGEKLFF
v_call: TRBV5-8; j_call: TRBJ1-2; cdr3_aa: CASSLIQAPTNYGYTF
v_call: TRBV9; j_call: TRBJ1-6; cdr3_aa: CASSVGPGGDNSPLHF
v_call: TRBV6-5; j_call: TRBJ1-1; cdr3_aa: CASSLGGGDTEAFF
v_call: TRBV7-3; j_call: TRBJ2-3; cdr3_aa: CASSPYGRGNTDTQYF
v_call: TRBV4-2; j_call: TRBJ2-3; cdr3_aa: CASSQDRFGSHTDTQYF
v_call: TRBV21-1; j_call: TRBJ1-2; cdr3_aa: CASSKHRAPRGIGYTF
v_call: TRBV5-8; j_call: TRBJ2-6; cdr3_aa: CASSLARSGANVLTF
v_call: TRBV23-1; j_call: TRBJ1-5; cdr3_aa: CASNPNFLRGFDQPQHF
v_call: TRBV18; j_call: TRBJ2-5; cdr3_aa: CASSRTSRGTDQETQYF
v_call: TRBV7-3; j_call: TRBJ2-1; cdr3_aa: CASSFPGLAGGKNEQFF
v_call: TRBV7-2; j_call: TRBJ1-5; cdr3_aa: CASSLDGRGNQPQHF
v_call: TRBV27; j_call: TRBJ2-5; cdr3_aa: CASSASDRIAKTQYF
v_call: TRBV5-4; j_call: TRBJ2-1; cdr3_aa: CASTYGGGSGDEQFF
v_call: TRBV18; j_call: TRBJ2-7; cdr3_aa: CASSLGQVSYEQYF
v_call: TRBV7-2; j_call: TRBJ2-7; cdr3_aa: CASSLRWGKYEQYF
v_call: TRBV5-4; j_call: TRBJ2-2; cdr3_aa: CASSFRQGAGELFF
v_call: TRBV1; j_call: TRBJ2-2; cdr3_aa: CTSSSPGLASTGELFF